This T cell receptor (beta chain) was captured in a study of shared clonotypes between healthy human individuals. Study context: A donor's plate count was three for CD4 naive and three for CD4 memory; CD8 naive had two and CD8 memory one. Study results and caveats: Estimated richness values were generally larger in naive subsets than in memory subsets.

This clone appeared once. Antigen specificity is unknown. Template for every sorted-subset replicate PCR totaled around 200 ng DNA, 25,000 to 30,000 T cell genomes. Sequencing used immunoSEQ multiplex PCR; TCRdb keeps in-frame clones, though not all of them. The repertoire consists of roughly 2,300,000 clones, with around 93% occurring once and the leading ten covering approximately 0.4%. Caucasian adults residing in Nashville, Tennessee made up all the donors. The CDR3 has 15 residues. J was trimmed by 7 bases and V by 0 bases; bases with no gene match: 9. Germline-derived CDR1 and CDR2 are LNHNV and YYDKDF (reference sequence).

This sequence was found in a man between 18 and 29 years old in good health. Some clones in this sample may be carry-over from other donors' samples. Sequencing was performed on naive CD4+ T cells from PBMCs. Described subset: CD45RA+ positively selected. V usage is TRBV15 and J usage is TRBJ2-7, with 7 bases aligning to TRBD2. The CDR3 loop reads CATSRDRGGSLEQYF. CDR3 nucleotides: TGTGCCACCAGCAGAGATCGGGGCGGGAGTCTTGAGCAGTACTTC.